The T cell receptor (beta chain) described here comes from a study of blood T cell repertoires in COVID-19. Turning to the study itself: The samples span acute and convalescent COVID-19 from the United States, Italy and Spain. PBMCs, B-cell-depleted T cells, or T cells provided the cDNA or gDNA that made up the material.

Original handling: Amplification from reference gene primers served as the basis for estimated nucleated cell counts. Profiled with immunoSEQ multiplex PCR; TCRdb holds only in-frame clones, not every one. The D gene and trimming were derived from the DNA, and the V and J assignments and clone size from that table. The sample has 95,000 to 110,000 clones; just over 85% are singletons. V lost 7 bases and J 4 bases, leaving 19 bases between the germline ends. This CDR3 contains 15 residues. Germline CDR1 is SGHTA and CDR2 is FQGTGA. This chain joins TRBV7-3 and TRBJ1-1; weak D call: TRBD1 (6 bases). The TCR originated in a human donor in a cohort sampled during active COVID-19. Sequences were obtained from peripheral blood. The CDR3: CASNSGTFIPTEAFF. The DNA for the CDR3 is TGTGCCAGCAATTCCGGGACATTCATCCCCACTGAAGCTTTCTTT. Using reference TRBV7-3 and TRBJ1-1 for the parts outside the CDR3, the full variable domain is GAGVSQTPSNKVTEKGKYVELRCDPISGHTALYWYRQSLGQGPEFLIYFQGTGAADDSGLPNDRFFAVRPEGSVSTLKIQRTERGDSAVYLCASNSGTFIPTEAFFGQGTRLTVV.